This T cell receptor (beta chain) was recorded in a study of blood T cell repertoires in COVID-19. Study summary: Samples taken during acute and convalescent COVID-19 were collected in the United States, Italy and Spain.

The germline V gene encodes CDR1 SEHNR and CDR2 FQNEAQ (reference sequence). Trimming left V 6 bases short and J 0 bases short, with 14 bases between. The CDR3 totals 15 residues. Participants were aged about 18 to 89 years from approximately 25 US areas. In assigning cohorts, the study relied on participant-reported clinical history. Per the original data handling: For nucleated cells, counts were estimated from reference gene primer amplification. The assay was immunoSEQ multiplex PCR, and TCRdb's table has in-frame clones only and misses some. Clone size and the V and J calls come from that table; the DNA yielded D and trimming. In the table there are approximately 360,000 clones, roughly 90% of which are singletons.

The sample was PBMCs or T cells enriched from blood (not recorded which). The rearrangement joins TRBV7-9 to TRBJ1-1; D is ambiguous. This TCR derives from a woman in her twenties or thirties with acute COVID-19. The CDR3 region is CASSLAITMNTEAFF. The DNA for the CDR3 is TGTGCCAGCAGTCTGGCGATAACTATGAACACTGAAGCTTTCTTT.